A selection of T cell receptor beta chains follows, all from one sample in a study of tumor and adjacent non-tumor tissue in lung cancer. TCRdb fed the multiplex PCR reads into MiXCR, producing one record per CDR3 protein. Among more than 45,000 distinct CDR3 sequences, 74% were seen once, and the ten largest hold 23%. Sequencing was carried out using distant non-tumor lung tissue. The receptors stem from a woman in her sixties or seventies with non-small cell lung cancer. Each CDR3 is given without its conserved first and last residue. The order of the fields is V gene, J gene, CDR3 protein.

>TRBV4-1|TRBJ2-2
ASSRYTSSGSGTGELF
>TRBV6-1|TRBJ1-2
ASSENRDRPNYVYI
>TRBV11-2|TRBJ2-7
ASSSMLTAYKQC
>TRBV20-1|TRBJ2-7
SASSSGRVSYEQY
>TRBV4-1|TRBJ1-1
ASFGGTETF
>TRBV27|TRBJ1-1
ASSLAPGNPEAF
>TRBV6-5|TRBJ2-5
ANSAQREEETQY
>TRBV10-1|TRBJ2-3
TSSVEELAADTQY
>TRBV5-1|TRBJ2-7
ASSRGGRGSVEEY
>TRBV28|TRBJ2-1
ASSMTRGFNEQF
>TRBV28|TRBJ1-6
ANSPQGEGSPLH
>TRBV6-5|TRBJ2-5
ASSYSLPRDQY
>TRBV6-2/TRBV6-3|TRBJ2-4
ASRLGEGRTAKNIQY
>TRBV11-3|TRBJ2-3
VSSLVEIYTQY
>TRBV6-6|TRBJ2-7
ASINSGTGTYKQY
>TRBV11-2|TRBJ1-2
AGIATTGGLGYT
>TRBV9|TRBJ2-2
ASSVVMARYTGELF
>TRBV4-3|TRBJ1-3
TSSQDTPFSGNTIY
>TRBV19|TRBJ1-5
ASTGVGYQPQH
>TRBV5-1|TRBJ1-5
ACSLGHADSNQPQH
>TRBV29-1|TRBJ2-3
NVREFIDTQY
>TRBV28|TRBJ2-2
VSTLSRSAGNTGELF
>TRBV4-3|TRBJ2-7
ASSQDNGQWTYEQY
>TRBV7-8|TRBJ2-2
ASSSEGTGTGELF
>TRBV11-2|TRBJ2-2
ANSSPQGGRNTGERF
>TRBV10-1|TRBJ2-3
ASSPSTNTQY
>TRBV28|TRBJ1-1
ASSVLPPTYTEAF
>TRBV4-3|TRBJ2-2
ASGQGTGGLNTGGLF
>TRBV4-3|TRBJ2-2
ASTRTNTEELF
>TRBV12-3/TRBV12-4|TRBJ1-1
ASSTGRANTEAF
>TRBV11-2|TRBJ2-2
ASSLERGNTGELF
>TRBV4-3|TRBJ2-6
ASSHQQDDGANVLT
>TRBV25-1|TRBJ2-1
ASSTSRTGGPYNEQF
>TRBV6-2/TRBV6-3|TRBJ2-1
ASSYSDGQF
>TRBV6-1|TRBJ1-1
ASSKLGATETF
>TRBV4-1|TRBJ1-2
ASILIATGQNYVYT
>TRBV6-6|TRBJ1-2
ASINTLTDSAGYSYT
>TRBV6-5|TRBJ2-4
ASTSPGQGFYIQC
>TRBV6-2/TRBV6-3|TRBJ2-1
ACSFHPSAYNEQF
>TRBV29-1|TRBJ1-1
SALPGNTEAL
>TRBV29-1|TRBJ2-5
SVEGALDSGQETQY
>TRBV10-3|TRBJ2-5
AIGSGLAGETQY
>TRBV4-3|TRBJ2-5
ASSQDWARSESQY
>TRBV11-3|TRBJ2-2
ASSPRDSNIGELF
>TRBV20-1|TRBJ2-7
SATTSGRGSSSYEQY
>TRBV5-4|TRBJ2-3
ASSTRQTDTQY
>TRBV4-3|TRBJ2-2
ASSQVQGLAVSGELF
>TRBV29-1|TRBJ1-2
SLKDPGRGYT
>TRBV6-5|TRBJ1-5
TSSYDREYQPQH
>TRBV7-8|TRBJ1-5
ASSREEGAADFDSNQPQH
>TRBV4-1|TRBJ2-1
ASSQASRVYNEQF
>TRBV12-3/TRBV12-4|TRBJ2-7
ASSSTSGASYEQY
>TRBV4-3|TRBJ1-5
TSSQRQDQSQH
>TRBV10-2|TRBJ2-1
ASRRGGGGSNYNEQF
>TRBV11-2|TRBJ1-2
VSSLGSGVYI